This passage covers 14 T cell receptor beta chains from one sample sequenced in a study of cytomegalovirus exposure and HLA in healthy donors. PCR amplification relied on 60 Vbeta primers (plus 13 Jbeta primers). This table comes from immunoSEQ multiplex PCR, and its TCRdb copy is limited to in-frame clones, with some not included. Among 150,000 to 200,000 clones listed, around 78% were seen once. The sample taken for sequencing was PBMCs. The origin of the receptors is a woman aged 25 to 39 in good health and CMV-seropositive.

V and J are TRBV13 and TRBJ1-2, with 7 bases aligning to TRBD1. The germline V gene encodes CDR1 PRHDT and CDR2 FYEKMQ (reference sequence). The CDR3 runs to 15 residues. The J segment lost 0 bases and the V segment lost 5 bases, leaving 6 bases of the junction unmatched. CDR3 DNA: TGTGCCAGCAGCCCCGGGACAGCCGCTAACTATGGCTACACCTTC. Amino acids: CASSPGTAANYGYTF.

The V and J genes are TRBV7-2 and TRBJ1-1; perhaps TRBD1 as D (6 bases). The CDR3 is made up of 18 amino acids. Trimming removed 6 bases at V and 1 base at J, with 24 bases between. Germline CDR1 reads SGHTA; CDR2 reads FQGNSA. Here the CDR3 reads CASSHGGGRLRWNTEAFF. CDR3 coding DNA: TGTGCCAGCAGTCACGGGGGGGGGCGCCTCAGATGGAACACTGAAGCTTTCTTT.

V and J are TRBV4-1 and TRBJ2-5; a possible D gene is TRBD2 (5 bases). Trimming cost V 0 bases and J 4 bases, with 15 bases left between them. The CDR3 runs to 16 residues. Per the germline V gene, CDR1 is MGHRA and CDR2 is YSYEKL. CDR3 amino acids: CASSQDTWEKSETQYF. For the CDR3, the DNA is TGCGCCAGCAGCCAAGATACGTGGGAGAAGTCAGAGACCCAGTACTTC.

This rearrangement joins TRBV19 to TRBJ1-1, with 8 bases matching TRBD1. The V gene end was trimmed by 6 bases and the J gene end by 0 bases; junction bases not matched to a gene: 6. This CDR3 is built from 15 residues. CDR1 and CDR2 (germline): LNHDA, SQIVND (reference sequence). CDR3: CASRTGQGLNTEAFF. CDR3 in DNA: TGTGCCAGTAGGACCGGACAGGGCCTGAACACTGAAGCTTTCTTT.

The chain joins TRBV5-1 to TRBJ2-4, with TRBD1 matching 8 bases. The CDR3 covers 16 residues. Trimming at V came to 4 bases and at J to 7 bases, leaving 13 bases not matched to a gene. Germline V gene sequence: CDR1 SGHRS, CDR2 YFSETQ. The CDR3: CASSPRADRGRNIQYF. For the CDR3, the DNA is TGCGCCAGCAGCCCTAGAGCTGACAGGGGTCGGAACATTCAGTACTTC.

This sequence joins TRBV10-3 and TRBJ2-7; the match to TRBD1 covers 9 bases. Losses at the gene ends were 2 bases for V and 2 bases for J; bases not matched to a gene: 7. There are 16 residues in the CDR3. Germline-derived CDR1 and CDR2 are ENHRY and SYGVKD. DNA for the CDR3: TGTGCCATCAGTGAGGGCGGGACAGGGTACCCCTACGAGCAGTACTTC. This sequence encodes CAISEGGTGYPYEQYF.

The V gene is TRBV6-5, the J gene TRBJ1-1; 11 bases map to TRBD1. After removal of 4 bases from V and 5 bases from J, the junction contained 6 bases not matched to a gene. This CDR3 comprises 15 residues. Germline V gives CDR1 MNHEY, CDR2 SVGAGI. CDR3 region: CASSSPGQGVTEAFF. The CDR3 DNA sequence: TGTGCCAGCAGTTCCCCGGGACAGGGGGTAACTGAAGCTTTCTTT.

The chain recombines TRBV4-3 with TRBJ2-5; TRBD2 aligns across 10 bases. CDR3 length: 16 amino acids. The germline V gene encodes CDR1 LGHNA and CDR2 YSLEER. V dropped 4 bases and J dropped 3; count of bases not matched to a gene: 8. The DNA of the CDR3 is TGCGCCAGCAGCCGGGACGGGCTAGCGGGGGAAGAGACCCAGTACTTC. Its translation is CASSRDGLAGEETQYF.

This clone was detected only once. CDR3 region: CASSSSGDNEQFF. The CDR3 bases are TGTGCCAGCAGTTCCTCCGGGGACAATGAGCAGTTCTTC. The rearrangement joins TRBV6-4 to TRBJ2-1; TRBD2 is a possible D gene (5 bases). CDR3 length: 13 residues. V was shortened by 5 bases and J by 5 bases, with 10 bases between the two germline ends. The V gene's germline CDR1 is MRHNA and CDR2 SNTAGT.

This chain uses TRBV28 with TRBJ2-3; 7 bases map to TRBD2. Germline CDR1 and CDR2: MDHEN and SYDVKM. The trim removed 3 bases at V and 4 bases at J, leaving 7 bases unmatched. The CDR3 covers 15 residues. DNA of the CDR3: TGTGCCAGCAGTTTCTTGTGGGGGGGGGCAGATACGCAGTATTTT. Encoded protein: CASSFLWGGADTQYF.

The genes are TRBV28 and TRBJ1-5, with no clear D. There are 13 residues in the CDR3. V lost 4 bases to trimming and J lost 4 bases, with 8 bases between them. Germline V gene lookup returns CDR1 MDHEN and CDR2 SYDVKM. Written as DNA, the CDR3 is TGTGCCAGCAGTTCCCGGGGAAATCAGCCCCAGCATTTT. Amino acids: CASSSRGNQPQHF.

The V gene is TRBV6-5, the J gene TRBJ2-5, with D maybe TRBD2 (7 bases). V was trimmed by 7 bases and J by 2 bases, leaving 14 bases between them. The germline CDR1 and CDR2 sequences are MNHEY and SVGAGI. The CDR3 totals 14 residues. The CDR3 DNA reads as TGTGCCAGCAAAGGGGGAGGGGGGCAAGAGACCCAGTACTTC. The encoded protein is CASKGGGGQETQYF.

In the case of this clone: One junction end disagrees with the germline gene, perhaps due to a read error. The chain uses TRBV10-3 and TRBJ1-2, with D hard to call. The germline V gene has CDR1 ENHRY and CDR2 SYGVKD. This CDR3 has 13 amino acids. CDR3 DNA sequence: TGTGCCATCAGCGAGTCCGGGTCGGATGGCTACACCTTC. Translated, it gives CAISESGSDGYTF.

The chain has TRBV28 and TRBJ2-7; 15 bases line up with TRBD2. The CDR3 sequence is 17 residues long. CDR1 is MDHEN, CDR2 SYDVKM, per germline. Trimming at V came to 4 bases and at J to 4 bases, leaving 8 bases not matched to a gene. The CDR3 DNA is TGTGCCAGCAGTTATTCCCCGGGGACTAGCGGGAGGTACGAGCAGTACTTC. Translating gives CASSYSPGTSGRYEQYF.